This entry lists 26 T cell receptor beta chains sequenced from one sample in a study of blood T cell repertoires in COVID-19. Method: immunoSEQ multiplex PCR; TCRdb's copy keeps in-frame clones and lacks some. This sample has about 380,000 clones, with about 90% found just once. Sequenced material: PBMCs or T cells enriched from blood (not recorded which). These receptors were taken from a woman younger than 45 who had recovered from COVID-19.

The chain uses TRBV5-1 and TRBJ1-1; D remains unclear. This CDR3 spans 12 amino acids. V lost 2 bases, J lost 7 bases, and 9 bases lay in between. Germline-derived CDR1 and CDR2 are SGHRS and YFSETQ. The CDR3 DNA sequence: TGCGCCAGCAGCTTACCGGGAGTTGAAGCTTTCTTT. Residues: CASSLPGVEAFF.

The V call is TRBV23-1, the J call TRBJ2-7; the D is unclear. TRBV23-1 is filed as an ORF, its function uncertain. Between the trimmed V and J ends, which lost 2 bases and 0 bases, there was a span of 14 bases. The CDR3 is made up of 16 amino acids. The CDR3 region is CASSQPAQAVSYEQYF. The CDR3 coding sequence is TGCGCCAGCAGTCAACCGGCCCAGGCCGTCTCCTACGAGCAGTACTTC.

The chain employs TRBV5-4 and TRBJ1-2, with 9 bases identical to TRBD1. Germline-derived CDR1 and CDR2 are SGHNT and YYREEE (reference sequence). The CDR3 contains 16 residues. V shed 0 bases and J 4 bases; nucleotides not matched to a gene: 7. The CDR3 sequence: CASSLGAGQGIYGYTF. DNA of the CDR3: TGTGCCAGCAGCTTGGGGGCGGGACAGGGAATCTATGGCTACACCTTC.

The rearrangement uses TRBV7-2 and TRBJ2-1; TRBD2 aligns across 15 bases. CDR3 length equals 16 residues. Per the germline V gene, CDR1 is SGHTA and CDR2 is FQGNSA. Trimming cost V 0 bases and J 7 bases; bases outside gene matches: 1. As DNA, the CDR3 is TGTGCCAGCAGCTTAGCCGGGACTAGCGGGAGGAATGAGCAGTTCTTC. It encodes CASSLAGTSGRNEQFF.

The gene calls are TRBV5-4 and TRBJ1-2; tentative D call: TRBD1 (6 bases). Trimming shortened V by 4 bases and J by 2 bases, and 12 bases separated the two germline ends. CDR3 length: 14 amino acids. The V gene's germline CDR1 is SGHNT and CDR2 YYREEE (reference sequence). The CDR3 loop is CASSPPGQNYGYTF. The CDR3 DNA reads TGTGCCAGCAGCCCGCCCGGACAGAACTATGGCTACACCTTC.

This chain links TRBV3-1 (or the pseudogene TRBV3-2) with TRBJ1-1; D might be TRBD1 (6 bases). Germline lookup yields CDR1 LGHDT and CDR2 YNNKEL (reference sequence). V was cut by 4 bases and J by 5 bases, with 11 bases left in between. CDR3 length: 13 amino acids. Here the CDR3 reads CASSLQGQTEAFF. The CDR3 DNA reads as TGTGCCAGCAGCCTACAGGGTCAAACTGAAGCTTTCTTT.

This clone showed up just once. The chain carries TRBV27 and TRBJ1-4; D is perhaps TRBD1 (5 bases). Germline V gene sequence: CDR1 MNHEY, CDR2 SMNVEV (reference sequence). V lost 0 bases, J lost 10 bases, and 15 bases lay in between. The CDR3 runs to 15 residues. The CDR3 is CASSLSGWEGRKLFF. DNA for the CDR3: TGTGCCAGCAGTTTATCGGGTTGGGAGGGGAGAAAACTGTTTTTT.

The gene calls are TRBV7-9 and TRBJ2-1; D remains unclear. Trimming removed 3 bases from V and 8 bases from J, with 11 bases in between. Germline CDR1 reads SEHNR; CDR2 reads FQNEAQ (reference sequence). The CDR3 covers 13 residues. The CDR3 region is CASSFDSQHEQFF. The CDR3 nucleotides are TGTGCCAGCAGCTTTGACTCGCAGCATGAGCAGTTCTTC.

The chain uses TRBV5-1 and TRBJ2-7; D remains unclear. There are 14 residues in the CDR3. Trimming left V 0 bases short and J 3 bases short, with 10 bases between. The germline gives CDR1 SGHRS, CDR2 YFSETQ. This chain's CDR3 is CASSLAGSYYEQYF. DNA of the CDR3: TGCGCCAGCAGCTTGGCCGGGTCCTACTACGAGCAGTACTTC. The full variable domain, rest sourced from reference TRBV5-1 and TRBJ2-7, is KAGVTQTPRYLIKTRGQQVTLSCSPISGHRSVSWYQQTPGQGLQFLFEYFSETQRNKGNFPGRFSGRQFSNSRSEMNVSTLELGDSALYLCASSLAGSYYEQYFGPGTRLTVT.

This clone was detected only once. This sequence joins TRBV5-1 and TRBJ1-1, with D unresolved. CDR1 and CDR2 (germline): SGHRS, YFSETQ. Trimming took off 0 bases at V and 3 bases at J, with 9 bases between the two ends. This CDR3 comprises 14 residues. Written as DNA, the CDR3 is TGCGCCAGCAGCTTGGCCCCGGAGCACACTGAAGCTTTCTTT. This translates into CASSLAPEHTEAFF. Drawing the rest from reference TRBV5-1 and TRBJ1-1, the complete variable domain is KAGVTQTPRYLIKTRGQQVTLSCSPISGHRSVSWYQQTPGQGLQFLFEYFSETQRNKGNFPGRFSGRQFSNSRSEMNVSTLELGDSALYLCASSLAPEHTEAFFGQGTRLTVV.

The gene calls are TRBV29-1 and TRBJ1-2; TRBD1 agrees at 9 bases. Per germline, CDR1 SQVTM and CDR2 ANQGSEA. V gave up 5 bases and J gave up 6 bases; unmatched junction bases: 7. The CDR3 covers 13 residues. CDR3 DNA sequence: TGCAGCGTTTACAGGGGGCGACAGGATGGCTACACCTTC. It specifies CSVYRGRQDGYTF.

The chain links TRBV3-1 (or the pseudogene TRBV3-2) to TRBJ1-2, with 9 nucleotides matching TRBD1. The CDR3 sequence is 14 residues long. V shed 1 base and J 7 bases; nucleotides not matched to a gene: 4. From germline, CDR1 is LGHDT and CDR2 YNNKEL (reference sequence). This chain's CDR3 is CASSQGGTGFGYTF. The CDR3 coding sequence is TGTGCCAGCAGCCAAGGAGGGACAGGGTTTGGCTACACCTTC.

The V call is TRBV19, the J call TRBJ1-4, with 9 bases aligning to TRBD1. The V and J ends lost 5 bases and 8 bases, in that order; junction bases with no gene match: 6. This CDR3 spans 14 amino acids. CDR1 and CDR2 from the germline V gene are LNHDA and SQIVND (reference sequence). The DNA for the CDR3 is TGTGCCAGTAGTTCACAGGGGGCTTGGGAAAAACTGTTTTTT. As protein: CASSSQGAWEKLFF.

The rearrangement uses TRBV6-5 and TRBJ2-3, with 14 bases that match TRBD2. The germline CDR1 and CDR2 sequences are MNHEY and SVGAGI. J gave up 3 bases and V 6 bases, and 2 bases lay outside the gene matches. This CDR3 is 15 amino acids long. In nucleotides, the CDR3 is TGTGCCAGCAGATGGACTAGCGGGAGGACAGATACGCAGTATTTT. This translates into CASRWTSGRTDTQYF.

The chain has TRBV6-6 and TRBJ2-1, with D possibly matching TRBD2 (6 bases). Trimming took 7 bases from V and 3 from J, leaving 13 bases between them. CDR1 is MNHNY, CDR2 SVGAGI, per germline (reference sequence). There are 14 residues in the CDR3. The CDR3 region is CASTMEGSYNEQFF. The CDR3 region has the DNA TGTGCCAGCACCATGGAGGGGAGCTACAATGAGCAGTTCTTC.

The rearrangement links TRBV6-5 to TRBJ2-3; 11 bases match TRBD2. Germline CDR1 reads MNHEY; CDR2 reads SVGAGI. The ends lost 4 bases at V and 2 bases at J; junction bases unmatched: 2. The CDR3 covers 15 residues. CDR3: CASSLAGGITDTQYF. CDR3 bases: TGTGCCAGCAGTTTAGCGGGGGGGATCACAGATACGCAGTATTTT.

The gene calls are TRBV6-5 and TRBJ1-1; tentatively, D is TRBD1 (5 bases). The germline V gene encodes CDR1 MNHEY and CDR2 SVGAGI. The CDR3 spans 16 residues. Between the trimmed V and J ends, which lost 0 bases and 4 bases, there was a span of 15 bases. CDR3 coding DNA: TGTGCCAGCAGTTACTCGATGGGGGGAGATGGCACTGAAGCTTTCTTT. It translates to CASSYSMGGDGTEAFF.

The V gene is TRBV20-1, the J gene TRBJ2-3; 7 nucleotides line up with TRBD2. CDR1 and CDR2 from the germline V gene are DFQATT and SNEGSKA (reference sequence). V trimming: 3 bases; J trimming: 6 bases; junction bases outside the gene matches: 15. The CDR3 has 16 amino acids. Here the CDR3 DNA reads TGCAGTGCTAGTCAGCGGACTAGAGAGACCATGGATACGCAGTATTTT. This codes for CSASQRTRETMDTQYF.

This sequence joins TRBV28 and TRBJ1-4, with D perhaps matching TRBD1 (5 bases). CDR1 MDHEN and CDR2 SYDVKM come from the germline V gene. The CDR3 is 15 amino acids. V dropped 4 bases and J dropped 4 bases, with 13 bases sitting between them. CDR3 protein: CASSSQGKGNEKLFF. The DNA for the CDR3 is TGTGCCAGCAGTTCTCAGGGAAAGGGTAATGAAAAACTGTTTTTT.

The gene calls are TRBV28 and TRBJ1-5; no definite D call. CDR1 is MDHEN and CDR2 is SYDVKM in the germline V gene. There are 15 residues in the CDR3. V shed 6 bases and J shed 0 bases, with 12 bases lying between them. The CDR3 DNA sequence: TGTGCCAGCAGCGCAAGTAGTTATAGCAATCAGCCCCAGCATTTT. It translates to CASSASSYSNQPQHF.

This sequence joins TRBV10-1 and TRBJ2-7, with a weak D call TRBD2 (5 bases). This CDR3 contains 13 residues. CDR1 WNHNN and CDR2 SYGVQD come from the germline V gene (reference sequence). The germline V and J ends were trimmed by 7 bases and 0 bases, with 10 bases remaining between them. This CDR3 reads CASKKRFSYEQYF. CDR3 sequence (DNA): TGCGCCAGCAAGAAGCGGTTCTCCTACGAGCAGTACTTC.

This chain joins TRBV6-1 and TRBJ1-1, with D uncertain. CDR1 is MNHNS and CDR2 is SASEGT in the germline V gene. Trimming stripped 3 bases from V and 0 bases from J, with 11 bases between. This CDR3 region has 15 residues. The chain's CDR3 is CASSDMTRMNTEAFF. CDR3 nucleotide sequence: TGTGCCAGCAGTGATATGACAAGAATGAACACTGAAGCTTTCTTT.

V gene TRBV14 combines with J gene TRBJ2-1, with D possibly being TRBD2 (6 bases). The V end was cut by 10 bases, the J end by 9 bases, with 19 bases between. The CDR3 extends over 13 amino acids. Germline V lookup: CDR1 SGHDN, CDR2 FVKESK. In DNA form, the CDR3 reads TGTGCCACCGCAATAACTAGCAGAAGTGAGCAGTTCTTC. It yields the protein CATAITSRSEQFF.

This clone was observed a few times. The chain couples TRBV6-1 to TRBJ2-7; 12 bases map to TRBD2. Germline CDR1 MNHNS, CDR2 SASEGT. CDR3 length: 16 residues. With V trimmed by 2 bases and J by 0 bases, 2 bases remained unmatched. CDR3 DNA sequence: TGTGCCAGCAGTGAACCGACTAGCGGGAGCTCCTACGAGCAGTACTTC. It codes for CASSEPTSGSSYEQYF.

The V gene is TRBV5-4, the J gene TRBJ2-1, with D possibly TRBD2 on 6 matching bases. This CDR3 has 14 amino acids. Trimming pared 2 bases from V and 5 bases from J, leaving 11 bases between. The V gene's germline CDR1 is SGHNT and CDR2 YYREEE (reference sequence). CDR3 loop: CASSFQGGNNEQFF. The CDR3 coding sequence is TGTGCCAGCAGCTTCCAGGGAGGAAACAATGAGCAGTTCTTC.

The chain employs TRBV11-3 and TRBJ2-5; 9 bases match TRBD2. This CDR3 region has 18 residues. Germline-derived CDR1 and CDR2 are SGHNT and YENEEA. Trimming at V came to 0 bases and at J to 4 bases, leaving 12 bases not matched to a gene. The chain's CDR3 is CASSLDQPSGKGRETQYF. CDR3 bases: TGTGCCAGCAGCTTAGACCAACCTAGCGGGAAAGGGAGAGAGACCCAGTACTTC.